The present T cell receptor (beta chain) was sequenced within a study of T cell responses to AZD1222 COVID-19 vaccine. Overall study results and limits: Clonal diversity was possibly underestimated; the donors were predominantly white British and more often female. Reports indicate that nearly half of spike-specific TCRs are directed at unmutated variant regions. Regions 160-218 and 743-854 held dominance among vaccine-associated CD4 TCRs, which spanned spike. Baseline serology detected seropositivity in only six or seven AZD1222 recipients.

Clones were read by immunoSEQ multiplex PCR, and TCRdb kept only the in-frame ones, dropping some. The top ten clones hold approximately 1.5% of a sample with some 120,000 clones, around 87% of them seen once. In the case of this clone: What it binds is not known.

V lost 3 bases to trimming and J lost 12 bases; unmatched junction nucleotides: 7. The CDR3 is 12 amino acids. Germline CDR1 is ENHRY and CDR2 is SYGVKD. This TCR was recovered from an adult in good health. This chain uses TRBV10-3 with TRBJ1-2; 7 bases match TRBD1. This specimen consisted of peripheral blood, obtained on day 0 of AZD1222 vaccination. The CDR3 spells CAISDTDRVHTF. The DNA for the CDR3 is TGTGCCATCAGTGATACAGACAGGGTTCACACCTTC.